A selection of T cell receptor beta chains follows, all from one sample in a study of blood T cell repertoires in COVID-19. The protocol was immunoSEQ multiplex PCR, while the TCRdb copy is restricted to in-frame clones and leaves out a portion. The data show about 330,000 clones, 75% to 90% seen once. Sequenced material: PBMCs or T cells enriched from blood (not recorded which). The receptor set was obtained from a man aged 25-40 years who had recovered from COVID-19. Each CDR3 is given with its conserved first and last residue. Fields, in order: clone size, J gene, V gene, D gene, CDR3 DNA, CDR3 protein. D genes are given only for firm matches. The size of a clone is reported for some rows only, either as once, few or many, or as a class for expanded clones.

NA TRBJ1-6 TRBV7-9 TRBD1 TGTGCCAGCAGCTTAGCAGGACAGGGATATAATTCACCCCTCCACTTT CASSLAGQGYNSPLHF
few TRBJ1-2 TRBV7-8 NA TGTGCCAGCAGCCCGCCTGAGGGTGGCTACACCTTC CASSPPEGGYTF
NA TRBJ2-7 TRBV7-8 TRBD1 TGTGCCAGCAGCCTAGGACAGGGGGGATACGAGCAGTACTTC CASSLGQGGYEQYF
NA TRBJ1-3 TRBV21-1 NA TGTGCCAGCAGCAAAGACCCCCCGAGGAGGGACGGAAACACCATATATTTT CASSKDPPRRDGNTIYF
NA TRBJ2-2 TRBV30 TRBD2 TGTGCCTGGAGTGTACCAGGACTAGAAGTCGGGGAGCTGTTTTTT CAWSVPGLEVGELFF
NA TRBJ1-1 TRBV2 NA TGTGCCGGTAGAAGAGGCGGGAACACTGAAGCTTTCTTT CAGRRGGNTEAFF
NA TRBJ2-7 TRBV18 TRBD2 TGTGCCAGCTCCCCCGGGAGGGAGACCTACGAGCAGTACTTC CASSPGRETYEQYF
NA TRBJ2-2 TRBV18 TRBD1 TGTGCCAGCTCACCACCTGACAGGGTGGCCGGGGAGCTGTTTTTT CASSPPDRVAGELFF
few TRBJ2-3 TRBV19 TRBD2 TGTGCCAGTAGTATGGGAAGGGGAAGCGGGGGGGCTACAGATACGCAGTATTTT CASSMGRGSGGATDTQYF
NA TRBJ1-5 TRBV27 TRBD1 TGTGCCAGCAGTCCGGACAGGGGTAGCAATCAGCCCCAGCATTTT CASSPDRGSNQPQHF
once TRBJ2-7 TRBV4-1 NA TGCGCCAGCAGCCCCCGAAGGGACACCTACGAGCAGTACTTC CASSPRRDTYEQYF
NA TRBJ2-2 TRBV19 TRBD1 TGTGCCAGTAGTTCGACAGGGGGTAACACCGGGGAGCTGTTTTTT CASSSTGGNTGELFF
NA TRBJ1-5 TRBV6-5 TRBD1 TGTGCCAGCAGAACAGGGGTGAATCAGCCCCAGCATTTT CASRTGVNQPQHF
NA TRBJ2-1 TRBV14 NA TGTGCCAGCAGCCAAGACGCAGGGCCCGTGAAGCAGTTCTTC CASSQDAGPVKQFF
NA TRBJ2-2 TRBV5-6 NA TGTGCCAGCAGCTTGCCGCGGGGGGACAGCCTTTACACCGGGGAGCTGTTTTTT CASSLPRGDSLYTGELFF
NA TRBJ2-7 TRBV7-8 TRBD1 TGTGCCAGCAGCTTAGGTCAAGGGGGCTACTACGAGCAGTACTTC CASSLGQGGYYEQYF